The 30 T cell receptor beta chains reported below all come from one sample, sequenced in a study of shared clonotypes between healthy human individuals. Naive CD8 cells were CD45RO-negative, positively selected for CCR7, excluding terminally differentiated effector memory CD45RA+ cells. Repertoires were generated with immunoSEQ multiplex PCR, while TCRdb's copy carries only in-frame clones and drops some. Found here are just over 2,000,000 clones, about 94% of them singletons; the top ten hold around 1.1%. Sequencing was performed on naive CD8+ T cells sorted from blood. The source is a man between 18 and 35 years old in good health.

The V gene is TRBV6-1, the J gene TRBJ2-7; maybe TRBD2 (7 bases). Per the germline V gene, CDR1 is MNHNS and CDR2 is SASEGT. Trimming took 4 bases from V and 1 from J, leaving 17 bases between them. The CDR3 consists of 16 residues. This CDR3 reads CASSARRGGSSYEQYF. CDR3 nucleotides: TGTGCCAGCAGTGCCCGAAGGGGGGGGTCATCCTACGAGCAGTACTTC.

For this clone: The sample contains more than one DNA sequence encoding this CDR3. The chain employs TRBV6-4 and TRBJ1-1, with D perhaps matching TRBD1 (5 bases). This CDR3 is built from 12 residues. Trimming removed 2 bases from V and 5 bases from J, with 6 bases in between. The germline V gene has CDR1 MRHNA and CDR2 SNTAGT. The chain's CDR3 is CASSDGGTEAFF. For the CDR3, the DNA is TGTGCCAGCAGTGACGGGGGTACTGAAGCTTTCTTT.

Comments on this clone: Other DNA sequences of this sample code for an identical CDR3. The genes are TRBV27 and TRBJ2-5; D is unclear. The CDR3 has 14 residues. Germline CDR1 is MNHEY and CDR2 is SMNVEV (reference sequence). V was trimmed by 2 bases and J by 2 bases, leaving 9 bases between them. The CDR3 loop is CASSLGPGQETQYF. CDR3 nucleotides: TGTGCCAGCAGTTTAGGGCCAGGTCAAGAGACCCAGTACTTC.

The V gene is TRBV4-1, the J gene TRBJ1-1; the match to TRBD1 covers 11 bases. V dropped 4 bases and J dropped 4; count of bases not matched to a gene: 5. The germline V gene encodes CDR1 MGHRA and CDR2 YSYEKL. This CDR3 is 15 amino acids long. CDR3 sequence reads: CASSPTGTGGTEAFF. In DNA, the CDR3 is TGCGCCAGCAGCCCCACAGGGACAGGGGGCACTGAAGCTTTCTTT.

This chain links TRBV6-5 with TRBJ2-7; no reliable D call. CDR3 length: 13 amino acids. V was shortened by 6 bases and J by 4 bases, with 13 bases between the two germline ends. CDR1 and CDR2 from the germline V gene are MNHEY and SVGAGI. CDR3 sequence reads: CASSSVQWYEQYF. For the CDR3, the DNA is TGTGCCAGCAGCAGCGTGCAGTGGTACGAGCAGTACTTC.

The V and J genes are TRBV5-6 and TRBJ2-5; 7 positions match TRBD1. The germline gives CDR1 SGHDT, CDR2 YYEEEE. V trimming: 4 bases; J trimming: 2 bases; junction bases outside the gene matches: 2. The CDR3 loop spans 13 amino acids. Here the CDR3 reads CASSQGQQETQYF. The CDR3 nucleotides are TGTGCCAGCAGCCAGGGACAGCAAGAGACCCAGTACTTC.

As concerns this clone: A read error may produce the germline difference seen at one junction end. This chain connects TRBV19 to TRBJ2-5; D is perhaps TRBD2 (7 bases). Germline CDR1 reads LNHDA; CDR2 reads SQIVND (reference sequence). The CDR3 extends over 16 amino acids. The CDR3 protein is CASSIDPWGGQGTQYF. CDR3 nucleotide sequence: TGTGCCAGTAGTATAGATCCTTGGGGGGGCCAAGGGACCCAGTACTTC.

The chain recombines TRBV6-6 with TRBJ2-1, with D possibly being TRBD2 (5 bases). Germline values: CDR1 MNHNY, CDR2 SVGAGI (reference sequence). The CDR3 has 14 amino acids. Trimming took off 7 bases at V and 1 base at J, with 11 bases between the two ends. The CDR3 loop is CASINGGSYNEQFF. The CDR3 region has the DNA TGTGCCAGCATAAATGGAGGATCCTACAATGAGCAGTTCTTC.

This chain uses TRBV4-3 with TRBJ1-5; D is ambiguous. The CDR3 runs to 15 residues. Trimming left V 2 bases short and J 0 bases short, with 8 bases between. Germline values: CDR1 LGHNA, CDR2 YSLEER. This CDR3 is CASSQILNSNQPQHF. The CDR3 nucleotides read TGCGCCAGCAGCCAAATTTTAAATAGCAATCAGCCCCAGCATTTT.

This clone was seen just once. The chain uses TRBV6-6 and TRBJ2-1, with D possibly being TRBD2 (7 bases). In germline, CDR1 is MNHNY, CDR2 SVGAGI (reference sequence). The CDR3 has 15 residues. V lost 6 bases to trimming and J lost 4 bases, with 16 bases between them. The CDR3 spells CASSLGGDFYNEQFF. The CDR3 DNA reads TGTGCCAGCAGCCTAGGGGGGGACTTTTACAATGAGCAGTTCTTC.

CDR3 loop: CASSFGTGDNEQFF. The CDR3 coding sequence is TGTGCCAGCAGCTTCGGGACAGGAGACAATGAGCAGTTCTTC. The chain is built from TRBV7-9 and TRBJ2-1; 8 nucleotides align to TRBD1. Trimming at V came to 3 bases and at J to 5 bases, leaving 3 bases not matched to a gene. The germline V gene encodes CDR1 SEHNR and CDR2 FQNEAQ (reference sequence). The CDR3 is made up of 14 amino acids.

Comment on this clone: The sample holds other DNA sequences that translate to the same CDR3. This chain uses TRBV9 with TRBJ1-6; D is unresolved. The germline V gene has CDR1 SGDLS and CDR2 YYNGEE. V was clipped by 4 bases and J by 4 bases, with 9 bases between them. The CDR3 covers 14 residues. This CDR3 is CASSLDGYNSPLHF. CDR3 bases: TGTGCCAGCAGCTTGGACGGATATAATTCACCCCTCCACTTT.

The V call is TRBV29-1, the J call TRBJ2-7; possibly TRBD2 for D (6 bases). The CDR3 consists of 11 residues. The V gene's germline CDR1 is SQVTM and CDR2 ANQGSEA. The V and J ends lost 5 bases and 3 bases respectively, with 8 bases between them. The CDR3 coding sequence is TGCAGCGTTCCGGGAGACTACGAGCAGTACTTC. It codes for CSVPGDYEQYF.

The V gene is TRBV6-1, the J gene TRBJ2-7; a possible D gene is TRBD2 (5 bases). V lost 1 base and J lost 1, with 11 bases in between. The CDR3 contains 15 residues. Germline values: CDR1 MNHNS, CDR2 SASEGT. The CDR3: CASSEESRASYEQYF. In DNA, the CDR3 is TGTGCCAGCAGTGAAGAGTCGCGGGCGTCCTACGAGCAGTACTTC.

The rearrangement uses TRBV19 and TRBJ2-3; D is unclear. The CDR3 is 12 amino acids. Trimming stripped 5 bases from V and 6 bases from J, with 9 bases between. The germline V gene has CDR1 LNHDA and CDR2 SQIVND (reference sequence). The DNA of the CDR3 is TGTGCCAGTAGTCACTATTCCGATACGCAGTATTTT. Amino acid sequence: CASSHYSDTQYF. The entire variable domain, with the rest obtained from reference TRBV19 and TRBJ2-3, is as follows: DGGITQSPKYLFRKEGQNVTLSCEQNLNHDAMYWYRQDPGQGLRLIYYSQIVNDFQKGDIAEGYSVSREKKESFPLTVTSAQKNPTAFYLCASSHYSDTQYFGPGTRLTVL.

The chain joins TRBV30 to TRBJ2-7; a weak D match, TRBD1 (5 bases). The CDR3 loop spans 14 amino acids. Germline V gene lookup returns CDR1 GTSNPN and CDR2 SVGIG (reference sequence). Trimming left V 0 bases short and J 2 bases short, with 11 bases between. CDR3 amino acids: CAWSVETAAYEQYF. Written as DNA, the CDR3 is TGTGCCTGGAGTGTAGAGACAGCAGCCTACGAGCAGTACTTC.

CDR3 bases: TGCAGCGTTGATGACGGCTACACTGAAGCTTTCTTT. The encoded protein is CSVDDGYTEAFF. The chain has TRBV29-1 and TRBJ1-1; D gene ambiguous. The V end was cut by 3 bases, the J end by 3 bases, with 8 bases between. The CDR3 spans 12 residues. Looked up from germline, CDR1 is SQVTM and CDR2 is ANQGSEA. Full variable domain (outside the CDR3, taken from reference TRBV29-1 and TRBJ1-1): SAVISQKPSRDICQRGTSLTIQCQVDSQVTMMFWYRQQPGQSLTLIATANQGSEATYESGFVIDKFPISRPNLTFSTLTVSNMSPEDSSIYLCSVDDGYTEAFFGQGTRLTVV.

This sequence joins TRBV5-6 and TRBJ2-6, with D uncertain. V was cut by 1 base and J by 0 bases, with 8 bases left in between. This CDR3 region has 16 residues. Germline loops: CDR1 SGHDT, CDR2 YYEEEE. The CDR3 DNA is TGTGCCAGCAGCTTGCGGTTGGGCTCTGGGGCCAACGTCCTGACTTTC. Amino acids: CASSLRLGSGANVLTF.

The genes are TRBV7-2 and TRBJ1-2; 10 bases align to TRBD1. The V gene's germline CDR1 is SGHTA and CDR2 FQGNSA. This CDR3 is 14 amino acids long. V was clipped by 6 bases and J by 7 bases; unmatched bases: 8. The CDR3 DNA sequence: TGTGCCAGCAGGGCCACGACAGGGGGCGGTGGCTACACCTTC. This sequence encodes CASRATTGGGGYTF.

Comment on this clone: In the same sample, other DNA sequences code for this CDR3. V usage is TRBV4-1 and J usage is TRBJ1-1; possible D gene TRBD1, 5 bases. Germline values: CDR1 MGHRA, CDR2 YSYEKL. The ends were cut back, 4 bases at V and 0 bases at J, with 9 bases in the middle. CDR3 length equals 14 residues. The CDR3: CASSPRGVNTEAFF. Here the CDR3 DNA reads TGCGCCAGCAGCCCTCGAGGGGTGAACACTGAAGCTTTCTTT.

Comment on this clone: Other nucleotide sequences from this sample produce the same CDR3. The chain carries TRBV19 and TRBJ2-7, with a weak D call TRBD1 (5 bases). Germline V gene lookup returns CDR1 LNHDA and CDR2 SQIVND (reference sequence). V was clipped by 0 bases and J by 3 bases, with 6 bases between them. The CDR3 runs 13 residues. CDR3 coding DNA: TGTGCCAGTAGTATAGATAGGGGCTACGAGCAGTACTTC. Translated, it gives CASSIDRGYEQYF.

The chain couples TRBV25-1 to TRBJ2-2; maybe TRBD2 (5 bases). This CDR3 region has 14 residues. Per germline, CDR1 MGHDK and CDR2 SYGVNS. V lost 2 bases to trimming and J lost 8 bases, with 12 bases between them. In DNA form, the CDR3 reads TGTGCCAGCAGTGAAGGAGGCGGAGAGGGGGAGCTGTTTTTT. Translating gives CASSEGGGEGELFF.

J is TRBJ2-7 and V is TRBV19, with TRBD1 matching over 7 bases. The CDR3 has 15 amino acids. V trimming: 3 bases; J trimming: 0 bases; junction bases outside the gene matches: 5. Per the germline V gene, CDR1 is LNHDA and CDR2 is SQIVND (reference sequence). The CDR3, as DNA: TGTGCCAGTAGTATGAAACAGGGGCTCTCCTACGAGCAGTACTTC. Translation: CASSMKQGLSYEQYF.

The chain recombines TRBV15 with TRBJ2-5; 10 bases are shared with TRBD2. The J segment lost 5 bases and the V segment lost 3 bases, leaving 6 bases of the junction unmatched. CDR1 is LNHNV, CDR2 YYDKDF, per germline (reference sequence). CDR3 length equals 15 residues. CDR3 sequence: CATSRSKGLAETQYF. The CDR3, as DNA: TGTGCCACCAGCAGGAGCAAGGGACTAGCGGAGACCCAGTACTTC.

The chain carries TRBV30 and TRBJ2-5, with 7 bases matching TRBD1. The J call is doubtful: the DNA matches TRBJ2-7 better. Germline V gene lookup returns CDR1 GTSNPN and CDR2 SVGIG (reference sequence). This CDR3 contains 13 residues. CDR3 DNA: TGTGCCTGGAGAGAGACAGGGCCCTACGAGCAGTACTTC. It codes for CAWRETGPYEQYF.

V usage is TRBV29-1 and J usage is TRBJ2-5, with 7 bases aligning to TRBD1. J lost 0 bases, V lost 6 bases, and 4 bases had no gene match. The CDR3 contains 13 residues. Germline CDR1 reads SQVTM; CDR2 reads ANQGSEA. The CDR3 nucleotides are TGCAGCGTCGAGACAGGGAACCAAGAGACCCAGTACTTC. The encoded protein is CSVETGNQETQYF.

The V and J genes are TRBV6-5 and TRBJ2-3; tentative D call: TRBD1 (6 bases). Germline loops: CDR1 MNHEY, CDR2 SVGAGI. V shed 4 bases and J shed 2 bases, with 10 bases lying between them. This CDR3 contains 14 residues. DNA of the CDR3: TGTGCCAGCAGTTCGGACAGTTTCACAGATACGCAGTATTTT. It specifies CASSSDSFTDTQYF.

As to this clone: This sample also contains other DNA sequences that code for the same CDR3. The chain is built from TRBV6-5 and TRBJ2-7; D is possibly TRBD1 (6 bases). This CDR3 contains 16 residues. The V end lost 0 bases, the J end lost 0 bases, and 12 bases lay between the germline ends. Germline-derived CDR1 and CDR2 are MNHEY and SVGAGI. The CDR3 is CASSYSKGESSYEQYF. Written as DNA, the CDR3 is TGTGCCAGCAGTTACTCAAAGGGGGAGAGCTCCTACGAGCAGTACTTC.

The genes are TRBV5-1 and TRBJ2-3; D may match TRBD1 or TRBD2 (5 bases each). Germline V gene sequence: CDR1 SGHRS, CDR2 YFSETQ. The V and J ends lost 4 bases and 2 bases respectively, with 20 bases between them. The CDR3 spans 17 residues. CDR3 sequence (DNA): TGCGCCAGCAGCGTGGCGAGAGGGACCCCCTACACAGATACGCAGTATTTT. It specifies CASSVARGTPYTDTQYF.

This chain links TRBV6-5 with TRBJ1-4; TRBD1 agrees at 8 bases. CDR1 is MNHEY, CDR2 SVGAGI, per germline. The CDR3 length is 14 residues. Trimming removed 4 bases from V and 4 bases from J; junction bases left unmatched: 2. CDR3 sequence (DNA): TGTGCCAGCAGTTGGACAGGGAATAATGAAAAACTGTTTTTT. This codes for CASSWTGNNEKLFF.